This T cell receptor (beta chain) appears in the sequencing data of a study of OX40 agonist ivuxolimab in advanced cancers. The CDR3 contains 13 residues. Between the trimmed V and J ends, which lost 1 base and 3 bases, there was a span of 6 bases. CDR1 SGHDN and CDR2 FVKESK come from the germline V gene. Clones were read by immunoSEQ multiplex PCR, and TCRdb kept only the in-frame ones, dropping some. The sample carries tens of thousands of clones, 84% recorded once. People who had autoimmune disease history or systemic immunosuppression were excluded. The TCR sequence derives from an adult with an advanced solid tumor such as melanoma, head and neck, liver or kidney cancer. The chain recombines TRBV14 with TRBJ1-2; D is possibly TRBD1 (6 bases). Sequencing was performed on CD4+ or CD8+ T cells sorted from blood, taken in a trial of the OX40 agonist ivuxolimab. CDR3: CASSQGTDYGYTF. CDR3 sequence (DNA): TGTGCCAGCAGCCAAGGGACAGACTATGGCTACACCTTC.